One and the same sample provided the 25 T cell receptor beta chains below, sequenced in a study of cytomegalovirus exposure and HLA in healthy donors. The PCR employed 60 Vbeta primers together with 13 Jbeta primers. Sequenced by immunoSEQ multiplex PCR; TCRdb stores in-frame clones only, minus some. The sample has some 200,000 clones, 70% to 80% seen once. Sequenced material: PBMCs. These receptors were collected from a woman aged 55-69 years in good health and CMV-seropositive.

This clone was seen just once. At one end, the junction sequence differs from germline, possibly due to a read error. This same CDR3 is encoded by further DNA sequences in the sample. The genes are TRBV18 and TRBJ2-5; a possible D gene is TRBD2 (5 bases). The CDR3 extends over 14 amino acids. Germline CDR1 KGHSH, CDR2 LQKENI. CDR3 sequence (DNA): TGTGCCAGCTCACCACCCGGGGTGCGAGAGACCCAATACTTC. It yields the protein CASSPPGVRETQYF.

This clone has a handful of counts. This chain uses TRBV5-1 with TRBJ2-7; 8 bases align to TRBD2. V was clipped by 5 bases and J by 2 bases; unmatched bases: 6. From germline, CDR1 is SGHRS and CDR2 YFSETQ. The CDR3 sequence is 14 residues long. The CDR3 reads CASRELAATYEQYF. CDR3 nucleotide sequence: TGCGCCAGCAGAGAACTAGCGGCTACCTACGAGCAGTACTTC.

The rearrangement joins TRBV5-6 to TRBJ1-6, with 9 bases identical to TRBD1. V dropped 4 bases and J dropped 8; count of bases not matched to a gene: 7. This CDR3 has 15 residues. Germline CDR1 reads SGHDT; CDR2 reads YYEEEE. CDR3 region: CASSPRQGGYSPLHF. CDR3 nucleotide sequence: TGTGCCAGCAGCCCTAGACAGGGGGGCTATTCACCCCTCCACTTT.

The chain joins TRBV9 to TRBJ2-7; 7 bases match TRBD1. Looked up from germline, CDR1 is SGDLS and CDR2 is YYNGEE. The CDR3 consists of 13 residues. Germline trimming cut 4 bases from V and 6 bases from J; bases unmatched to any gene: 7. The CDR3 sequence: CASSQTGVGEQYF. The CDR3 DNA is TGTGCCAGCAGCCAAACAGGGGTCGGCGAGCAGTACTTC.

The sample holds one count of this clone. The chain is built from TRBV9 and TRBJ1-4; D is undetermined. V lost 4 bases and J 8 bases, leaving 18 bases between the germline ends. The CDR3 consists of 15 residues. Per germline, CDR1 SGDLS and CDR2 YYNGEE. The CDR3 coding sequence is TGTGCCAGCAGCCCTAGAACCGGGGTGGCGGAAAAACTGTTTTTT. Translation gives CASSPRTGVAEKLFF.

The V gene is TRBV5-1, the J gene TRBJ2-7; 10 bases map to TRBD1. The trim removed 3 bases at V and 6 bases at J, leaving 9 bases unmatched. Looked up from germline, CDR1 is SGHRS and CDR2 is YFSETQ. This CDR3 spans 15 amino acids. The CDR3 spells CASSWVQGQGSEQYF. The CDR3 DNA is TGCGCCAGCAGCTGGGTACAGGGACAGGGGTCCGAGCAGTACTTC.

The chain joins TRBV19 to TRBJ2-1; possibly TRBD2 for D (6 bases). The V end lost 4 bases, the J end lost 1 base, and 14 bases lay between the germline ends. Germline assignment: CDR1 LNHDA and CDR2 SQIVND (reference sequence). CDR3 length: 16 amino acids. CDR3 in amino acids: CASSTFGGGSYNEQFF. Here the CDR3 DNA reads TGTGCCAGTAGTACCTTCGGGGGTGGTTCCTACAATGAGCAGTTCTTC.

V usage is TRBV5-6 and J usage is TRBJ1-5; no clear D gene. The CDR3 is 14 residues long. Germline CDR1 reads SGHDT; CDR2 reads YYEEEE. With 2 bases removed from V and 7 bases from J, the gap between germline ends came to 13 bases. CDR3 loop: CASSLSGAGQPQHF. The CDR3 bases are TGTGCCAGCAGCTTATCAGGCGCCGGCCAGCCCCAGCATTTT.

The chain recombines TRBV19 with TRBJ1-1; TRBD1 is a possible D gene (5 bases). The CDR3 consists of 12 residues. Trimming stripped 9 bases from V and 7 bases from J, with 15 bases between. Germline CDR1 is LNHDA and CDR2 is SQIVND (reference sequence). CDR3 sequence reads: CASGGGKGEAFF. CDR3 nucleotides: TGTGCCAGCGGGGGAGGGAAAGGTGAAGCTTTCTTT.

The chain combines TRBV2 with TRBJ2-2; D perhaps matches TRBD2 (5 bases). The V gene's germline CDR1 is SNHLY and CDR2 FYNNEI. V lost 6 bases and J lost 3, with 14 bases in between. This CDR3 region has 15 residues. The CDR3 DNA sequence: TGTGCCAGCAGCCTTAGAACTAGTTACACCGGGGAGCTGTTTTTT. It codes for CASSLRTSYTGELFF.

The chain recombines TRBV27 with TRBJ1-1; D possibly corresponds to TRBD1 (5 bases). CDR3 length equals 14 residues. CDR1 and CDR2 from the germline V gene are MNHEY and SMNVEV (reference sequence). The ends were cut back, 4 bases at V and 5 bases at J, with 14 bases in the middle. CDR3 sequence (DNA): TGTGCCAGCAGTTCCCCGACAGTCGGGACTGAAGCTTTCTTT. It yields the protein CASSSPTVGTEAFF.

The V gene is TRBV18, the J gene TRBJ1-6; 9 bases fit TRBD1. The V gene end was trimmed by 3 bases and the J gene end by 8 bases; junction bases not matched to a gene: 5. Germline CDR1 is KGHSH and CDR2 is LQKENI. The CDR3 extends over 15 amino acids. The CDR3 loop is CASSPETGGDSPLHF. CDR3 nucleotides: TGTGCCAGCTCACCCGAAACAGGGGGCGATTCACCCCTCCACTTT.

The sample holds a few counts of this clone. This rearrangement joins TRBV10-3 to TRBJ1-6; 11 bases match TRBD1. Germline values: CDR1 ENHRY, CDR2 SYGVKD. After removal of 5 bases from V and 9 bases from J, the junction contained 9 bases not matched to a gene. This CDR3 spans 16 amino acids. CDR3 region: CAISRTRDRGSSPLHF. The CDR3 DNA is TGTGCCATCAGTCGTACCCGGGACAGGGGGAGTTCACCCCTCCACTTT.

This clone was detected a few times. DNA for the CDR3: TGCGCCAGCAGCACAGGACAGTCAGCTGAAGCTTTCTTT. This codes for CASSTGQSAEAFF. J is TRBJ1-1 and V is TRBV5-1; possible D gene TRBD1, 6 bases. Per germline, CDR1 SGHRS and CDR2 YFSETQ. The CDR3 has 13 residues. Trimming cost V 4 bases and J 6 bases, with 13 bases left between them.

This clone was picked up a small number of times. The chain has TRBV5-1 and TRBJ2-7, with 9 bases identical to TRBD2. The CDR3 totals 14 residues. CDR1 and CDR2 (germline): SGHRS, YFSETQ. The J segment lost 3 bases and the V segment lost 5 bases, leaving 6 bases of the junction unmatched. CDR3 amino acids: CASSFSGRLYEQYF. DNA for the CDR3: TGCGCCAGCAGTTTTAGCGGGAGACTCTACGAGCAGTACTTC. Full variable domain (remainder filled in from reference TRBV5-1 and TRBJ2-7): KAGVTQTPRYLIKTRGQQVTLSCSPISGHRSVSWYQQTPGQGLQFLFEYFSETQRNKGNFPGRFSGRQFSNSRSEMNVSTLELGDSALYLCASSFSGRLYEQYFGPGTRLTVT.

The chain uses TRBV2 and TRBJ2-6; the match to TRBD1 covers 9 bases. CDR1 is SNHLY, CDR2 FYNNEI, per germline. CDR3 size: 14 residues. The ends lost 7 bases at V and 10 bases at J; junction bases unmatched: 8. The CDR3 loop reads CASTSDRGGNVLTF. The CDR3 DNA reads TGTGCCAGCACCTCAGACAGGGGGGGTAACGTCCTGACTTTC.

This clone came up once. Written as DNA, the CDR3 is TGTGCCAGCAGCTTAGTGGGCAGCCGTGCTGGCTATGGCTACACCTTC. This encodes CASSLVGSRAGYGYTF. The chain employs TRBV7-2 and TRBJ1-2, with D uncertain. Per the germline V gene, CDR1 is SGHTA and CDR2 is FQGNSA. The V and J ends lost 1 base and 4 bases respectively, with 16 bases between them. This CDR3 has 16 amino acids.

This rearrangement joins TRBV5-5 to TRBJ1-5, with 10 positions matching TRBD1. The J segment lost 0 bases and the V segment lost 5 bases, leaving 2 bases of the junction unmatched. The CDR3 consists of 15 residues. Germline V lookup: CDR1 SGHKS, CDR2 YYEKEE (reference sequence). DNA for the CDR3: TGTGCCAGCAGTGGGACAGGGGCTAGCAATCAGCCCCAGCATTTT. It yields the protein CASSGTGASNQPQHF. Full variable domain (missing parts from reference TRBV5-5 and TRBJ1-5): DAGVTQSPTHLIKTRGQQVTLRCSPISGHKSVSWYQQVLGQGPQFIFQYYEKEERGRGNFPDRFSARQFPNYSSELNVNALLLGDSALYLCASSGTGASNQPQHFGDGTRLSIL.

This rearrangement joins TRBV5-1 to TRBJ2-1; 8 nucleotides align to TRBD2. CDR1 is SGHRS and CDR2 is YFSETQ in the germline V gene. V lost 3 bases, J lost 2 bases, and 16 bases stayed unmatched. This CDR3 contains 19 residues. The CDR3 bases are TGCGCCAGCAGCTCGGAGGCTCGGGGTGGAGCGGGAGCCTACAATGAGCAGTTCTTC. It yields the protein CASSSEARGGAGAYNEQFF.

The chain links TRBV5-1 to TRBJ1-3; 8 bases match TRBD1. Germline V gene lookup returns CDR1 SGHRS and CDR2 YFSETQ. With V trimmed by 4 bases and J by 2 bases, 8 bases remained unmatched. This CDR3 contains 16 residues. The CDR3 protein is CASSAPQGETGNTIYF. CDR3 DNA: TGCGCCAGCAGCGCACCACAGGGGGAAACTGGAAACACCATATATTTT.

CDR3 region: CASSLGTSGVLSSYNEQFF. The DNA of the CDR3 is TGTGCCAGCAGCTTGGGGACTAGCGGGGTGTTGAGCTCCTACAATGAGCAGTTCTTC. The rearrangement joins TRBV7-3 to TRBJ2-1; the match to TRBD2 covers 13 bases. Per the germline V gene, CDR1 is SGHTA and CDR2 is FQGTGA. Trimming cost V 3 bases and J 0 bases; bases outside gene matches: 8. The CDR3 is made up of 19 amino acids.

V is TRBV5-4 and J is TRBJ1-2, with 9 bases aligning to TRBD1. The CDR3 loop spans 14 amino acids. V lost 2 bases to trimming and J lost 2 bases; unmatched junction nucleotides: 1. Germline CDR1 and CDR2: SGHNT and YYREEE (reference sequence). In nucleotides, the CDR3 is TGTGCCAGCAGCTTTGGGACAGGGAACTATGGCTACACCTTC. Its protein is CASSFGTGNYGYTF.

In this sample, this clone is medium-sized. The chain links TRBV6-6 to TRBJ2-7; 10 nucleotides align to TRBD2. The length of the CDR3 is 15 residues. Germline values: CDR1 MNHNY, CDR2 SVGAGI (reference sequence). V shed 5 bases, J shed 3 bases, and the junction held 7 bases outside the gene matches. For the CDR3, the DNA is TGTGCCAGCAGTCAATACGGACTAGCGGACTACGAGCAGTACTTC. Residues: CASSQYGLADYEQYF.

This clone was detected only a few times. V gene TRBV6-5 combines with J gene TRBJ2-7, with 9 bases fitting TRBD1. After removal of 6 bases from V and 2 bases from J, the junction contained 5 bases not matched to a gene. This CDR3 spans 14 amino acids. CDR1 MNHEY and CDR2 SVGAGI come from the germline V gene. CDR3 residues: CASSPTGGTYEQYF. CDR3 in DNA: TGTGCCAGCAGCCCGACAGGGGGTACCTACGAGCAGTACTTC.

This clone showed up just a few times. The chain employs TRBV9 and TRBJ1-3; 10 bases are shared with TRBD1. The CDR3 contains 16 residues. Trimming at V came to 2 bases and at J to 2 bases, leaving 4 bases not matched to a gene. CDR1 is SGDLS, CDR2 YYNGEE, per germline. The CDR3 DNA sequence: TGTGCCAGCAGCGTTAGGGGACAGGGGACTGGAAACACCATATATTTT. Residues: CASSVRGQGTGNTIYF.